This T cell receptor (beta chain) comes out of a study of ipilimumab plus nivolumab after autologous stem cell transplantation. Study information: The DLBCL cohort had primary refractory and relapsed disease, with 18-month progression-free survival of roughly 86% and 30%.

This clone was counted a single time. The antigen remains undetermined. Study outcomes and limitations: Per the authors, repertoire, Treg and microbiota data justify further study.

Germline V gene sequence: CDR1 DFQATT, CDR2 SNEGSKA (reference sequence). The CDR3 runs 10 residues. Trimming stripped 1 base from V and 6 bases from J, with 3 bases between. Checkpoint therapy with ipilimumab 1 mg/kg began 14 to 28 days after transplant. The data were produced by immunoSEQ multiplex PCR, yet TCRdb's version contains in-frame clones alone and is incomplete. The profile shows approximately 80,000 clones, 83% of them singletons. The sample consisted of PBMCs, taken in a trial of ipilimumab plus nivolumab as post-transplant consolidation. The TCR sequence derives from a male donor with diffuse large B-cell lymphoma. The chain is built from TRBV20-1 and TRBJ1-2; D is unclear. As DNA, the CDR3 is TGCAGTGCTAGAGGTGATGGCTACACCTTC. Protein product: CSARGDGYTF.